This section outlines one TCR beta chain sequence together with its context. Germline assignment: CDR1 KGHDR and CDR2 SFDVKD. J lost 2 bases, V lost 4 bases, and 9 bases had no gene match. This CDR3 has 18 residues. Amplification of TCR beta CDR3 regions used RNA as the template. When the TCR CDR3 underwent first-round RT-PCR, the HTBI primer set was used. MiXCR was run by TCRdb on the multiplex PCR reads, yielding one entry per CDR3 protein. The sample yields roughly 700,000 distinct CDR3 sequences, approximately 14% seen once. The data stem from a study of T cells in Graves' hyperthyroidism and ophthalmopathy. About the study: Peripheral blood draws took place at initial diagnosis, ahead of any treatment.

With a duration under 2 months, the hyperthyroidism was newly diagnosed in patients aged 18 to 65. Exclusions: uncontrolled infection, other autoimmune disease, pregnancy, lactation. The PBMCs were sourced from fresh peripheral blood (about 10 ml). The V call is TRBV24-1, the J call TRBJ2-1; 11 nucleotides match TRBD1. This sequence was found in a young woman with Graves' hyperthyroidism. Sample: blood. The CDR3 bases are TGTGCCACCAGTGACCTGGGGGGGGACAGGGGGGCCTACAATGAGCAGTTCTTC. Translating it yields CATSDLGGDRGAYNEQFF.